The 20 T cell receptor beta chains listed next were all sequenced from one sample in a study of blood T cell repertoires in COVID-19. The repertoire was sequenced with immunoSEQ multiplex PCR; TCRdb's copy has only in-frame clones and lacks some. The sample has approximately 330,000 clones; 87% are singletons. The sample comprised peripheral blood. Receptor source: a man between 25 and 39 years old with COVID-19, enrolled during active disease.

The chain employs TRBV18 and TRBJ2-7; possible D gene TRBD1, 5 bases. The CDR3 has 14 residues. The germline V gene encodes CDR1 KGHSH and CDR2 LQKENI. V lost 5 bases and J lost 3, with 14 bases in between. DNA of the CDR3: TGTGCCAGCTCAACAACAGGTATCGACTACGAGCAGTACTTC. It codes for CASSTTGIDYEQYF.

This sequence joins TRBV11-3 and TRBJ2-7, with a tentative D call TRBD2 (6 bases). V lost 8 bases and J lost 2, with 13 bases in between. Germline assignment: CDR1 SGHNT and CDR2 YENEEA. This CDR3 spans 13 amino acids. The CDR3 loop reads CASSGEPAYEQYF. As DNA, the CDR3 is TGTGCCAGCTCGGGGGAACCTGCCTACGAGCAGTACTTC.

The chain carries TRBV13 and TRBJ2-7; TRBD2 agrees at 8 bases. This CDR3 spans 16 amino acids. In germline, CDR1 is PRHDT, CDR2 FYEKMQ (reference sequence). V gave up 1 base and J gave up 2 bases; unmatched junction bases: 7. The CDR3: CASSLANSGAPYEQYF. The CDR3 DNA follows: TGTGCCAGCAGCTTAGCAAATAGCGGGGCTCCCTACGAGCAGTACTTC.

This chain connects TRBV19 to TRBJ1-2, with 9 bases lining up with TRBD1. CDR1 is LNHDA, CDR2 SQIVND, per germline (reference sequence). This CDR3 region has 15 residues. Trimming cost V 5 bases and J 3 bases; bases outside gene matches: 7. The CDR3 DNA is TGTGCCAGTAGTGCGCCGGGACAGGGCTACTATGGCTACACCTTC. This codes for CASSAPGQGYYGYTF.

The DNA of the CDR3 is TGTGCCAGCAGCAGGGAACAGGGGGTTTATGGCTACACCTTC. This sequence encodes CASSREQGVYGYTF. The chain employs TRBV7-8 and TRBJ1-2; 8 bases agree with TRBD1. CDR1 is SGHVS, CDR2 FQNEAQ, per germline. The CDR3 extends over 14 amino acids. J gave up 5 bases and V 5 bases, and 7 bases lay outside the gene matches.

The V call is TRBV7-2, the J call TRBJ1-2, with TRBD1 matching 8 bases. The CDR3 consists of 14 residues. Germline CDR1 and CDR2: SGHTA and FQGNSA. Trimming removed 5 bases from V and 4 bases from J; junction bases left unmatched: 6. This CDR3 reads CASSERQGLYGYTF. The DNA of the CDR3 is TGTGCCAGCAGCGAACGACAGGGGCTCTATGGCTACACCTTC.

CDR3 residues: CASSQYRLTGVGDRREKLFF. CDR3 nucleotides: TGCGCCAGCAGCCAGTACAGGCTTACTGGGGTCGGCGACAGACGTGAAAAACTGTTTTTT. This chain connects TRBV4-3 to TRBJ1-4; D might be TRBD1 (5 bases). Germline-derived CDR1 and CDR2 are LGHNA and YSLEER. The CDR3 runs 20 residues. V was clipped by 3 bases and J by 7 bases, with 30 bases between them.

V and J are TRBV7-6 and TRBJ2-7, with D perhaps matching TRBD1 (5 bases). The germline V and J ends were trimmed by 2 bases and 3 bases, with 14 bases remaining between them. This CDR3 region has 15 residues. From germline, CDR1 is SGHVS and CDR2 FNYEAQ. In nucleotides, the CDR3 is TGTGCCAGCAGCTTACAAGGGGCTCCCTACTACGAGCAGTACTTC. Encoded protein: CASSLQGAPYYEQYF.

CDR3 protein: CSVQGARYNEQFF. Written as DNA, the CDR3 is TGCAGCGTTCAGGGGGCTAGGTACAATGAGCAGTTCTTC. The chain has TRBV29-1 and TRBJ2-1, with 8 bases identical to TRBD1. Unmatched junction bases numbered 4, after V lost 5 bases and J lost 4 bases. Germline loops: CDR1 SQVTM, CDR2 ANQGSEA. The CDR3 totals 13 residues.

The J gene is TRBJ1-5, the V gene TRBV6-2 or TRBV6-3, with 7 bases that match TRBD1. V gave up 6 bases and J gave up 6 bases; unmatched junction bases: 20. Germline V CDR1 and CDR2: MNHEY, SVGEGT. The CDR3 is made up of 18 amino acids. The CDR3 loop reads CASSSNRGPSSFSQPQHF. CDR3 in DNA: TGTGCCAGCAGCTCAAACAGGGGCCCCTCCTCGTTTAGTCAGCCCCAGCATTTT.

This clone was recorded only once. The rearrangement uses TRBV6-2 or TRBV6-3 and TRBJ2-5, with D tentatively TRBD2 (7 bases). V was clipped by 5 bases and J by 5 bases, with 18 bases between them. CDR3 length equals 15 residues. From germline, CDR1 is MNHEY and CDR2 SVGEGT. CDR3: CASSLMGGPGETQYF. CDR3 in DNA: TGTGCCAGCAGTCTAATGGGGGGGCCGGGGGAGACCCAGTACTTC.

V gene TRBV19 combines with J gene TRBJ1-1; a possible D gene is TRBD1 (5 bases). Trimming took 5 bases from V and 5 from J, leaving 18 bases between them. Germline V gives CDR1 LNHDA, CDR2 SQIVND (reference sequence). CDR3 length: 15 amino acids. This chain's CDR3 is CASSQGGDGFTEAFF. In DNA, the CDR3 is TGTGCCAGTAGTCAGGGAGGGGATGGATTTACTGAAGCTTTCTTT. Using reference TRBV19 and TRBJ1-1 for the parts outside the CDR3, the full variable domain is DGGITQSPKYLFRKEGQNVTLSCEQNLNHDAMYWYRQDPGQGLRLIYYSQIVNDFQKGDIAEGYSVSREKKESFPLTVTSAQKNPTAFYLCASSQGGDGFTEAFFGQGTRLTVV.

J is TRBJ2-1 and V is TRBV18, with 15 bases lining up with TRBD2. J lost 0 bases, V lost 0 bases, and 6 bases had no gene match. The germline CDR1 and CDR2 sequences are KGHSH and LQKENI. The CDR3 has 20 amino acids. In DNA, the CDR3 is TGTGCCAGCTCACCACCGGGACTAGCGGGAGGAACCAGCTCCTACAATGAGCAGTTCTTC. Protein product: CASSPPGLAGGTSSYNEQFF.

This chain uses TRBV5-1 with TRBJ2-3; D gene uncertain. The germline V gene has CDR1 SGHRS and CDR2 YFSETQ. The CDR3 is 16 residues long. The ends were cut back, 0 bases at V and 1 base at J, with 12 bases in the middle. In nucleotides, the CDR3 is TGCGCCAGCAGCTTGGCATCTGGCGGCGGCACAGATACGCAGTATTTT. As protein: CASSLASGGGTDTQYF.

The chain is built from TRBV18 and TRBJ1-1, with TRBD1 matching over 8 bases. Germline CDR1 reads KGHSH; CDR2 reads LQKENI. V trimming: 5 bases; J trimming: 3 bases; junction bases outside the gene matches: 8. This CDR3 region has 15 residues. CDR3 DNA sequence: TGTGCCAGCTCATCCCCTCAGGGGGCCGACACTGAAGCTTTCTTT. This gives the protein CASSSPQGADTEAFF.

The chain has TRBV7-3 and TRBJ2-7, with 7 bases lining up with TRBD1. Trimming at V came to 4 bases and at J to 0 bases, leaving 3 bases not matched to a gene. Germline V gene lookup returns CDR1 SGHTA and CDR2 FQGTGA. The CDR3 runs to 14 residues. CDR3 nucleotide sequence: TGTGCCAGCAGCTGGACAGGCGACTCCTACGAGCAGTACTTC. Its translation is CASSWTGDSYEQYF.

The CDR3 loop reads CASKFTGSDTQYF. Here the CDR3 DNA reads TGTGCCAGCAAGTTTACAGGGTCGGATACGCAGTATTTT. This chain joins TRBV11-2 and TRBJ2-3, with D possibly being TRBD1 (6 bases). Germline values: CDR1 SGHAT, CDR2 FQNNGV. Trimming took off 7 bases at V and 6 bases at J, with 14 bases between the two ends. This CDR3 is 13 amino acids long. Full variable domain (missing parts from reference TRBV11-2 and TRBJ2-3): EAGVAQSPRYKIIEKRQSVAFWCNPISGHATLYWYQQILGQGPKLLIQFQNNGVVDDSQLPKDRFSAERLKGVDSTLKIQPAKLEDSAVYLCASKFTGSDTQYFGPGTRLTVL.

This clone appeared a few times. CDR3 sequence: CASGYRGLTGEQYF. For the CDR3, the DNA is TGTGCCAGCGGATACAGGGGGCTCACGGGCGAGCAGTACTTC. This chain joins TRBV6-5 and TRBJ2-7, with 9 bases matching TRBD1. The length of the CDR3 is 14 residues. The germline V gene encodes CDR1 MNHEY and CDR2 SVGAGI. V gave up 8 bases and J gave up 6 bases; unmatched junction bases: 11.

This chain links TRBV10-3 with TRBJ1-4; possible D gene TRBD1, 5 bases. In germline, CDR1 is ENHRY, CDR2 SYGVKD. The V and J ends lost 6 bases and 8 bases respectively, with 10 bases between them. The CDR3 consists of 12 residues. CDR3: CAIRREGEKLFF. In nucleotides, the CDR3 is TGTGCCATCAGGAGGGAGGGGGAAAAACTGTTTTTT.

The chain has TRBV6-5 and TRBJ1-1; TRBD1 matches at 10 bases. Germline CDR1 and CDR2: MNHEY and SVGAGI. V shed 6 bases and J 0 bases; nucleotides not matched to a gene: 4. The CDR3 extends over 15 amino acids. CDR3 loop: CASSLTGGLNTEAFF. The CDR3 coding sequence is TGTGCCAGCAGCTTGACAGGGGGCCTGAACACTGAAGCTTTCTTT.